This T cell receptor (beta chain) stems from a study of radiotherapy plus CTLA-4 blockade in lung cancer. Only in-frame clones appear in the TCRdb table, and some are missing; sequencing was by immunoSEQ multiplex PCR. The sample records 40,000 to 50,000 clones, approximately 70% being singletons. CDR3 length equals 15 residues. Trimming took 1 base from V and 6 from J; bases not matched to a gene: 8. CDR1 is SGHRS, CDR2 YFSETQ, per germline. Sequencing used peripheral blood, obtained from a patient treated with radiotherapy plus ipilimumab. V gene TRBV5-1 combines with J gene TRBJ2-3, with 7 nucleotides matching TRBD2. The receptor was derived from a human donor with non-small cell lung cancer who had stable disease on radiotherapy plus ipilimumab. The CDR3 nucleotides read TGCGCCAGCAGCTTGAAAGCTAGCGGCCCGGATACGCAGTATTTT. Protein product: CASSLKASGPDTQYF.